This T cell receptor (beta chain) was obtained from a study of blood T cell repertoires in COVID-19. Study-level background: Italy, Spain and the United States were the sources of the convalescent and acute COVID-19 samples.

As processed by the authors: Using reference gene primer amplification, nucleated cell counts were estimated. Measured with immunoSEQ multiplex PCR; TCRdb has only the in-frame clones, and not every one. Clone size and V and J calls were adopted from that table, with D and trimming inferred from the DNA. Of roughly 240,000 clones listed, around 86% were seen once; the top ten hold approximately 5.5%. This CDR3 comprises 16 residues. V was shortened by 0 bases and J by 2 bases, with 11 bases between the two germline ends. The germline V gene has CDR1 KGHSH and CDR2 LQKENI. V and J are TRBV18 and TRBJ2-4; no clear D gene. The origin of this receptor is an elderly woman with COVID-19, enrolled during active disease. Sequencing was performed on peripheral blood. CDR3 protein: CASSPPSLVTKNIQYF. The CDR3 coding sequence is TGTGCCAGCTCACCACCGTCCCTCGTTACCAAAAACATTCAGTACTTC.